This passage covers 10 T cell receptor beta chains from one sample sequenced in a study of T cell repertoires in cytomegalovirus infection. TCRdb reprocessed the reads with MiXCR, giving one entry per CDR3 protein. The table records around 630,000 distinct CDR3 sequences, roughly 26% of them present only once. Material for sequencing was CD8+ T cells from PBMCs. Receptors were obtained from a human donor in good health (CMV status not recorded). Some clones in this sample may be carry-over from other donors' samples.

The gene calls are TRBV6-1 and TRBJ2-7, with a tentative D call TRBD1 (6 bases). Trimming removed 5 bases at V and 2 bases at J, with 10 bases between. The germline V gene encodes CDR1 MNHNS and CDR2 SASEGT. The CDR3 runs to 13 residues. The CDR3 protein is CASSRDTPYEQYF. The DNA of the CDR3 is TGTGCCAGCAGTCGGGACACCCCCTACGAGCAGTACTTC.

This sequence joins TRBV7-2 and TRBJ2-2; the D gene is possibly TRBD2 (5 bases). Per germline, CDR1 SGHTA and CDR2 FQGNSA. V lost 2 bases and J 3 bases, leaving 13 bases between the germline ends. This CDR3 is built from 16 residues. CDR3 in amino acids: CASSLRLMGDTGELFF. The DNA for the CDR3 is TGTGCCAGCAGCTTAAGGCTCATGGGAGACACCGGGGAGCTGTTTTTT. Full variable domain (remainder filled in from reference TRBV7-2 and TRBJ2-2): GAGVSQSPSNKVTEKGKDVELRCDPISGHTALYWYRQSLGQGLEFLIYFQGNSAPDKSGLPSDRFSAERTGGSVSTLTIQRTQQEDSAVYLCASSLRLMGDTGELFFGEGSRLTVL.

The chain carries TRBV7-6 and TRBJ1-4; no firm D call. This CDR3 comprises 15 residues. Germline-derived CDR1 and CDR2 are SGHVS and FNYEAQ. Trimming shortened V by 6 bases and J by 6 bases, and 17 bases separated the two germline ends. CDR3 coding DNA: TGTGCCAGCAGTTCTCACTGGGGTCGGGATGAAAAACTGTTTTTT. Its translation is CASSSHWGRDEKLFF.

This clonotype was found a few times. The chain is built from TRBV29-1 and TRBJ1-1; D unclear. V lost 3 bases, J lost 3 bases, and 8 bases lay in between. The CDR3 is 12 residues long. From germline, CDR1 is SQVTM and CDR2 ANQGSEA. CDR3 region: CSVDLYHTEAFF. In DNA form, the CDR3 reads TGCAGCGTTGATTTGTATCACACTGAAGCTTTCTTT.

This chain uses TRBV7-9 with TRBJ2-7, with 14 positions matching TRBD2. This CDR3 region has 15 residues. Germline CDR1 SEHNR, CDR2 FQNEAQ (reference sequence). The J segment lost 5 bases and the V segment lost 5 bases, leaving 5 bases of the junction unmatched. Here the CDR3 reads CASSPTGLAGDEQYV. The CDR3 nucleotides are TGTGCCAGCAGCCCAACGGGACTAGCGGGGGACGAGCAGTACGTC.

The chain has TRBV2 and TRBJ2-7, with 7 bases matching TRBD2. The CDR3 spans 14 residues. The germline gives CDR1 SNHLY, CDR2 FYNNEI. The CDR3 is CTSKEGAGTYEQYV. Here the CDR3 DNA reads TGTACCAGCAAGGAAGGAGCGGGAACCTACGAGCAGTACGTC.

In the case of this clonotype: Just one base apart from a much larger clone, this may be a read error. The rearrangement uses TRBV28 and TRBJ1-5; no clear D. Trimming shortened V by 7 bases and J by 2 bases, and 6 bases separated the two germline ends. The CDR3 length is 12 residues. The germline CDR1 and CDR2 sequences are MDHEN and SYDVKM. CDR3 loop: CASTEGNQPQHF. The CDR3 DNA reads TGTGCCAGCACCGAAGGCAATCAGCCCCAGCATTTT.

V and J are TRBV29-1 and TRBJ2-1, with D tentatively TRBD1 (6 bases). Trimming removed 5 bases at V and 9 bases at J, with 8 bases between. There are 10 residues in the CDR3. Per germline, CDR1 SQVTM and CDR2 ANQGSEA. CDR3 coding DNA: TGCAGCGTTACAGGGACTGAGCAGTTCTTC. It specifies CSVTGTEQFF.

The chain employs TRBV4-1 and TRBJ2-3; TRBD2 matches 8 bases. J was trimmed by 1 base and V by 0 bases; bases with no gene match: 3. The germline V gene has CDR1 MGHRA and CDR2 YSYEKL. The CDR3 is 16 amino acids. The CDR3 sequence: CASSQDRAGGTDTQYF. The CDR3 nucleotides are TGCGCCAGCAGCCAAGATAGAGCGGGGGGCACAGATACGCAGTATTTT.

This chain's CDR3 is CASSGKRNEQFF. CDR3 nucleotides: TGTGCCAGCAGCGGAAAGAGAAATGAGCAGTTCTTC. The chain carries TRBV7-6 and TRBJ2-1, with D uncertain. In germline, CDR1 is SGHVS, CDR2 FNYEAQ. The CDR3 is made up of 12 amino acids. Deletions cut 5 bases from V and 7 bases from J, with 9 bases between.